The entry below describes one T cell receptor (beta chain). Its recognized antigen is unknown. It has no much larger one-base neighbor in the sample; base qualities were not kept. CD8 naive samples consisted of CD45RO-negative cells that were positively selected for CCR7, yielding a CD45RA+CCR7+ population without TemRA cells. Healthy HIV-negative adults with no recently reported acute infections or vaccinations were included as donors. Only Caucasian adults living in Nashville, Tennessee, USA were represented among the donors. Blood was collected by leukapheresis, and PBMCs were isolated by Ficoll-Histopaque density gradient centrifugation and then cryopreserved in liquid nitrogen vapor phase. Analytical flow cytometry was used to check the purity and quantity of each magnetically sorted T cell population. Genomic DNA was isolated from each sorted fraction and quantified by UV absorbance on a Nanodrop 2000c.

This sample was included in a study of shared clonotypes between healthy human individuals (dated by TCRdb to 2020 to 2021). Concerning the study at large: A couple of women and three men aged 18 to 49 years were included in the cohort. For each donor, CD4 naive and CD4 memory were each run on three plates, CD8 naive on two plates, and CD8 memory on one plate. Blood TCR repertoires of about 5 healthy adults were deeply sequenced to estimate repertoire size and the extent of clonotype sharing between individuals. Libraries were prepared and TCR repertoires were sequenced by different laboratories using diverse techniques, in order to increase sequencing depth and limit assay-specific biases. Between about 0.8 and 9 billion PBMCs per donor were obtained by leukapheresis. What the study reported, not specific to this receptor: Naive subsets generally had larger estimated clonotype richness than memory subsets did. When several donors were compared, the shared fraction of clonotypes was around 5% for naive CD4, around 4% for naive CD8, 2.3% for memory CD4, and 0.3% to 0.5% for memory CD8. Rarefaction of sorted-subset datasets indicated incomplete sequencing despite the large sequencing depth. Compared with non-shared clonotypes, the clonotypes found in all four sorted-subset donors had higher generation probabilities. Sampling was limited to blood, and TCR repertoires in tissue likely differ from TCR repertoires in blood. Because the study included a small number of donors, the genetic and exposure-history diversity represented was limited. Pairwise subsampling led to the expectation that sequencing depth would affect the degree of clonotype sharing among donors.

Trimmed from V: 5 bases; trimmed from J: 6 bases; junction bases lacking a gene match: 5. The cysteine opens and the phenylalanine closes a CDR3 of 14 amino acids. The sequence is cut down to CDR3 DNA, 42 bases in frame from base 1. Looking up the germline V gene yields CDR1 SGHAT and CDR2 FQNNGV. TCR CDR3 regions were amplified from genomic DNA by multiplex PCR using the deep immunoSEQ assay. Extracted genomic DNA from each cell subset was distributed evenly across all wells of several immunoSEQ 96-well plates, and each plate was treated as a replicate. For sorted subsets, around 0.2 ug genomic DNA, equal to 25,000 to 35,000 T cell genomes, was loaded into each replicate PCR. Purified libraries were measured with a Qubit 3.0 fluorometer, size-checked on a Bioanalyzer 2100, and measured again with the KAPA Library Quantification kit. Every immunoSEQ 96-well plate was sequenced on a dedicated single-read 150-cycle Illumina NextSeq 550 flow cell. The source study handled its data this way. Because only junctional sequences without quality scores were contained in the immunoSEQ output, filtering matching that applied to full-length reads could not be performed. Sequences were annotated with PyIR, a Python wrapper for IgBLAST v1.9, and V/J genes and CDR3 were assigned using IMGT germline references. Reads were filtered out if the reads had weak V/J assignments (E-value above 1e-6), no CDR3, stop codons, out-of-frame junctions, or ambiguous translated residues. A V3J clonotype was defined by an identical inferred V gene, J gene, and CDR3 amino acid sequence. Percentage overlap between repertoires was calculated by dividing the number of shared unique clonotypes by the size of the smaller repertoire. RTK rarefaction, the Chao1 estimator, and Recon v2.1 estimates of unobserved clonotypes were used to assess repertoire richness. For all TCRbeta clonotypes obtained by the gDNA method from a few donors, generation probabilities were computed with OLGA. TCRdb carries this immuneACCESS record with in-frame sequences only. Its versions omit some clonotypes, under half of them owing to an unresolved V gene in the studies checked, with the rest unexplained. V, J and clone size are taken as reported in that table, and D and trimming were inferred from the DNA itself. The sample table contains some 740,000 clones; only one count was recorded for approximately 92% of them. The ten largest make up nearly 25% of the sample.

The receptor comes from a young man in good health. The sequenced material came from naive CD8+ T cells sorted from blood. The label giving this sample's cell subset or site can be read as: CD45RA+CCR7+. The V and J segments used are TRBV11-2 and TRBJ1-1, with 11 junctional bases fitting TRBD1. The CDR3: CASSTWTGGSEAFF. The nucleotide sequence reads TGTGCCAGCAGCACCTGGACAGGGGGCTCTGAAGCTTTCTTT.